This T cell receptor beta chain was profiled in a study of blood T cell repertoires in COVID-19. Study-level information: Spain, Italy and the United States supplied samples that represented acute and convalescent COVID-19.

Original processing methods: Estimates of nucleated cell counts were drawn from the amplification of reference gene primers. Data came from immunoSEQ multiplex PCR; TCRdb stores just in-frame clones and leaves some out. V and J calls and clone size are copied from that table; D and trimming were computed from the DNA. The repertoire has roughly 200,000 clones, more than 75% of them found once; the top ten carry 15% to 20%. Seattle's cohort entered during active infection and was followed longitudinally. The TCR originated in a person in their 70s with COVID-19, enrolled during active disease. The sequenced sample was peripheral blood.

The CDR3 loop is CASSPFQGQALTDTQYF. For the CDR3, the DNA is TGCGCCAGCAGCCCATTCCAGGGACAGGCACTCACAGATACGCAGTATTTT. The chain has TRBV4-1 and TRBJ2-3; 8 bases match TRBD1. Trimming at V came to 4 bases and at J to 2 bases, leaving 11 bases not matched to a gene. The CDR3 is 17 amino acids. Looked up from germline, CDR1 is MGHRA and CDR2 is YSYEKL.